Below, one T cell receptor (beta chain) is given with its context. Two consecutive negative NP/OP PCR tests, clearance, or resolved symptoms defined Cohort 3 recovery. This record comes from a study of blood T cell repertoires in COVID-19. Study information: Acute and convalescent COVID-19 samples came from the United States, Italy and Spain.

CDR1 and CDR2 from the germline V gene are LNHDA and SQIVND (reference sequence). The CDR3 sequence is 15 residues long. The trim removed 5 bases at V and 5 bases at J, leaving 11 bases unmatched. In the original workflow: By means of reference gene primer amplification, nucleated cell counts were estimated. Assay: immunoSEQ multiplex PCR; the TCRdb copy retains only in-frame clones and omits some. V and J calls and clone size follow that table, whereas D and trimming were derived from the DNA. The sample consists of 450,000 to 500,000 clones, roughly nine tenths of them appearing once. The TCR was taken from a woman aged 60-70 years who had recovered from COVID-19. The V gene is TRBV19, the J gene TRBJ2-7; 8 nucleotides line up with TRBD2. Sequencing was carried out using PBMCs or T cells enriched from blood (not recorded which). CDR3 sequence (DNA): TGTGCCAGTAGTCCGGGGCGGGGGGCCCTTAACGAGCAGTACGTC. Protein sequence: CASSPGRGALNEQYV.